The clone carrying this TCR beta chain was counted between two and nine times. The CDR3 is 15 residues long. The ends were cut back, 2 bases at V and 3 bases at J, with 11 bases in the middle. The germline CDR1 and CDR2 sequences are MNHEY and SMNVEV (reference sequence). PCR was performed a second time for about 7 to 12 cycles using a sample-barcoded 5' primer and a J-beta primer mix. Using its own MiXCR run on the 5' RACE reads, TCRdb lists one record per CDR3 protein. The sample contains around 1,000,000 distinct CDR3 sequences, approximately 26% of which appear only once. These data originate in a study of blood T cells in healthy people across ages. A further study also used this sample, focusing on T cells of mothers and their children. In that study: Thymic selection shapes TCR recombination output similarly in related and unrelated pairs.

The chain uses TRBV27 and TRBJ1-3, with a tentative D call TRBD1 (5 bases). The clonotype comes from a girl aged 2 to 9 in good health. The sequenced material came from blood. The CDR3 DNA reads TGTGCCAGCAGTTTAATCGGGACGGTTGGAAACACCATATATTTT. Translating it yields CASSLIGTVGNTIYF.